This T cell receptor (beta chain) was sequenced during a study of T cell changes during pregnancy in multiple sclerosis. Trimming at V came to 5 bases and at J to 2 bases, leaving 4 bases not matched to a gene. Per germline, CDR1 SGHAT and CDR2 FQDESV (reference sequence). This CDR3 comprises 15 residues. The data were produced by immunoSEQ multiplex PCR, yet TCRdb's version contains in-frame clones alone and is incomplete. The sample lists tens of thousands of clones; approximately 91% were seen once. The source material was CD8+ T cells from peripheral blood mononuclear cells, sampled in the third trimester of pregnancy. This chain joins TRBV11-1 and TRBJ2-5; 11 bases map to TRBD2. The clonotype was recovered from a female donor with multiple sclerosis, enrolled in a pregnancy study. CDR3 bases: TGTGCCAGCAGCCCGGGACTAGCGGAGCAAGAGACCCAGTACTTC. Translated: CASSPGLAEQETQYF.